The 19 T cell receptor beta chains below were found in one sample sequenced in a study of cytomegalovirus exposure and HLA in healthy donors. PCR involved 60 Vbeta and 13 Jbeta primers. Profiling relied on immunoSEQ multiplex PCR, and the TCRdb table lists in-frame clones only, not all of them. The sample carries around 36,000 clones, 75% to 90% recorded once. Sequenced sample: PBMCs. These receptors were collected from a woman aged 40 to 50 in good health and CMV-seropositive.

The chain links TRBV4-1 to TRBJ2-7; 11 positions agree with TRBD2. The germline V gene encodes CDR1 MGHRA and CDR2 YSYEKL. This CDR3 region has 16 residues. The J segment lost 3 bases and the V segment lost 0 bases, leaving 4 bases of the junction unmatched. CDR3 region: CASSQEKTSGVYEQYF. DNA for the CDR3: TGCGCCAGCAGCCAAGAGAAGACTAGCGGGGTCTACGAGCAGTACTTC.

The chain is built from TRBV7-7 and TRBJ2-3, with 10 bases identical to TRBD2. Trimming removed 1 base from V and 3 bases from J; junction bases left unmatched: 7. Germline V CDR1 and CDR2: SSHAT, FNYEAQ (reference sequence). The CDR3 runs to 17 residues. The CDR3 here is CASSLGLAGDSTDTQYF. The CDR3 DNA follows: TGTGCCAGCAGCTTAGGCCTAGCGGGGGATTCGACAGATACGCAGTATTTT. Full variable domain (outside the CDR3, taken from reference TRBV7-7 and TRBJ2-3): GAGVSQSPRYKVTKRGQDVTLRCDPISSHATLYWYQQALGQGPEFLTYFNYEAQPDKSGLPSDRFSAERPEGSISTLTIQRTEQRDSAMYRCASSLGLAGDSTDTQYFGPGTRLTVL.

This chain links TRBV28 with TRBJ1-5, with a weak D call TRBD1 (6 bases). This CDR3 has 14 amino acids. V lost 10 bases to trimming and J lost 7 bases, with 20 bases between them. The V gene's germline CDR1 is MDHEN and CDR2 SYDVKM. The CDR3 loop is CATMYVGAGQPQHF. The DNA of the CDR3 is TGTGCCACCATGTATGTGGGGGCAGGGCAGCCCCAGCATTTT.

This chain uses TRBV5-4 with TRBJ2-5; 10 bases match TRBD1. Germline loops: CDR1 SGHNT, CDR2 YYREEE (reference sequence). The V and J ends lost 5 bases and 2 bases, in that order; junction bases with no gene match: 9. This CDR3 contains 16 residues. The chain's CDR3 is CASRSAGTGAQETQYF. The CDR3 nucleotides read TGTGCCAGCAGGTCCGCCGGGACAGGGGCACAAGAGACCCAGTACTTC.

The chain uses TRBV7-8 and TRBJ1-2; D might be TRBD1 (6 bases). The CDR3 runs to 15 residues. The V gene lost 3 bases and the J gene lost 3 bases, with 14 bases spanning the gap. Germline CDR1 and CDR2: SGHVS and FQNEAQ. The CDR3 DNA follows: TGTGCCAGCAGCTTTCTGGAGGGGGGGGACTATGGCTACACCTTC. This codes for CASSFLEGGDYGYTF.

CDR3 DNA sequence: TGTGCCAGCAGTTACCACGGGTTTAGCTCCTACAATGAGCAGTTCTTC. It translates to CASSYHGFSSYNEQFF. The chain employs TRBV6-5 and TRBJ2-1; D gene unclear. V dropped 2 bases and J dropped 0 bases, with 11 bases sitting between them. The CDR3 is 16 amino acids. CDR1 MNHEY and CDR2 SVGAGI come from the germline V gene.

The chain employs TRBV6-1 and TRBJ1-1; TRBD1 is a possible D gene (6 bases). The CDR3 has 13 residues. The ends were cut back, 7 bases at V and 1 base at J, with 10 bases in the middle. Germline CDR1 MNHNS, CDR2 SASEGT. CDR3 nucleotide sequence: TGTGCCAGCAACAGGGTTGGGAACACTGAAGCTTTCTTT. Protein product: CASNRVGNTEAFF.

This clone was counted a single time. Its ends do not fully match the called genes, so a read error is possible. The same CDR3 can be traced to other DNA sequences in this sample. V gene TRBV2 combines with J gene TRBJ2-7, with 7 nucleotides matching TRBD1. Germline-derived CDR1 and CDR2 are SNHLY and FYNNEI. The CDR3 contains 14 residues. CDR3 amino acids: CASSEGAAFMEQYF. The CDR3 coding sequence is TGCGCCAGCAGTGAGGGGGCGGCTTTTATGGAGCAGTACTTC. The variable domain in full, with the rest retrieved from reference TRBV2 and TRBJ2-7, is EPEVTQTPSHQVTQMGQEVILRCVPISNHLYFYWYRQILGQKVEFLVSFYNNEISEKSEIFDDQFSVERPDGSNFTLKIRSTKLEDSAMYFCASSEGAAFMEQYFGPGTRLTVT.

This chain uses TRBV5-4 with TRBJ2-1; 7 nucleotides match TRBD1. This CDR3 comprises 15 residues. CDR1 is SGHNT and CDR2 is YYREEE in the germline V gene (reference sequence). V trimming: 3 bases; J trimming: 3 bases; junction bases outside the gene matches: 6. Here the CDR3 DNA reads TGTGCCAGCAGCTCGGCGACAGGGCACTACAATGAGCAGTTCTTC. It translates to CASSSATGHYNEQFF. The variable domain in full, completed from reference TRBV5-4 and TRBJ2-1, reads ETGVTQSPTHLIKTRGQQVTLRCSSQSGHNTVSWYQQALGQGPQFIFQYYREEENGRGNFPPRFSGLQFPNYSSELNVNALELDDSALYLCASSSATGHYNEQFFGPGTRLTVL.

The chain is built from TRBV4-2 and TRBJ2-3; D might be TRBD2 (5 bases). V gave up 0 bases and J gave up 6 bases, with 22 bases separating them. The V gene's germline CDR1 is LGHNA and CDR2 YNFKEQ. This CDR3 is built from 18 residues. CDR3 loop: CASSQDLLVSGMRDTQYF. DNA for the CDR3: TGTGCCAGCAGCCAAGATCTTTTGGTTTCGGGGATGCGGGATACGCAGTATTTT.

This chain links TRBV5-8 with TRBJ2-4; D call uncertain. Germline V CDR1 and CDR2: SGHTS, YDEGEE. This CDR3 contains 16 residues. Trimming cost V 0 bases and J 0 bases, with 10 bases left between them. CDR3 in DNA: TGTGCCAGCAGCTTGGGGCAGGTTCTAGCCAAAAACATTCAGTACTTC. It yields the protein CASSLGQVLAKNIQYF.

CDR3 amino acids: CASSSTGVVQETQYF. The CDR3 DNA follows: TGTGCCAGCAGTTCGACAGGGGTCGTTCAAGAGACCCAGTACTTC. The genes are TRBV28 and TRBJ2-5; 8 positions match TRBD1. Germline-derived CDR1 and CDR2 are MDHEN and SYDVKM. Trimming at V came to 4 bases and at J to 2 bases, leaving 6 bases not matched to a gene. The CDR3 sequence is 15 residues long. The full variable domain, completed using reference TRBV28 and TRBJ2-5, is DVKVTQSSRYLVKRTGEKVFLECVQDMDHENMFWYRQDPGLGLRLIYFSYDVKMKEKGDIPEGYSVSREKKERFSLILESASTNQTSMYLCASSSTGVVQETQYFGPGTRLLVL.

This chain uses TRBV4-2 with TRBJ1-6; D is unresolved. The CDR3 has 14 residues. Germline V gene data show CDR1 as LGHNA and CDR2 as YNFKEQ. V was shortened by 0 bases and J by 12 bases, with 12 bases between the two germline ends. CDR3 DNA sequence: TGTGCCAGCAGCCAAGAAATTGTGCGAGTACCCCTCCACTTT. Its translation is CASSQEIVRVPLHF.

This clone was seen only once. The V gene is TRBV11-2, the J gene TRBJ2-7; 7 bases match TRBD2. Trimming at V came to 2 bases and at J to 2 bases, leaving 12 bases not matched to a gene. CDR1 and CDR2 from the germline V gene are SGHAT and FQNNGV. The CDR3 runs to 17 residues. The CDR3 nucleotides read TGTGCCAGCAGCTTACTCCCTCAAGCGGGGATAGCCTACGAGCAGTACTTC. Translated: CASSLLPQAGIAYEQYF.

This clone was seen just once. This chain links TRBV19 with TRBJ2-7; a weak D match, TRBD1 (6 bases). V was trimmed by 6 bases and J by 5 bases, leaving 20 bases between them. Looked up from germline, CDR1 is LNHDA and CDR2 is SQIVND (reference sequence). CDR3 length: 15 residues. CDR3 in amino acids: CASRSIQGSGNEQYF. CDR3 in DNA: TGTGCCAGTAGGAGTATACAGGGTTCAGGGAACGAGCAGTACTTC.

V and J are TRBV9 and TRBJ1-3; no clear D. The ends were cut back, 4 bases at V and 2 bases at J, with 13 bases in the middle. Per germline, CDR1 SGDLS and CDR2 YYNGEE. The CDR3 is 15 amino acids. The DNA of the CDR3 is TGTGCCAGCAGCCCTCCGGGGATCACTGGAAACACCATATATTTT. This sequence encodes CASSPPGITGNTIYF.

CDR3 nucleotide sequence: TGCGCCAGCAGACCAGACAGTGGGTACGAGCAGTACTTC. Translated: CASRPDSGYEQYF. The V gene is TRBV4-1, the J gene TRBJ2-7, with D possibly TRBD1 on 5 matching bases. Trimming shortened V by 6 bases and J by 4 bases, and 13 bases separated the two germline ends. The CDR3 has 13 amino acids. Germline V CDR1 and CDR2: MGHRA, YSYEKL.

This clone has just one count. The chain has TRBV9 and TRBJ2-3, with D maybe TRBD2 (6 bases). CDR3 length: 16 residues. V lost 3 bases and J 2 bases, leaving 16 bases between the germline ends. Per the germline V gene, CDR1 is SGDLS and CDR2 is YYNGEE. CDR3 bases: TGTGCCAGCAGCGAGGGCGACCGGGGGTACACAGATACGCAGTATTTT. Its translation is CASSEGDRGYTDTQYF.

V is TRBV5-8 and J is TRBJ1-2; D is possibly TRBD1 (5 bases). The V and J ends lost 4 bases and 4 bases respectively, with 17 bases between them. The CDR3 loop spans 15 amino acids. The V gene's germline CDR1 is SGHTS and CDR2 YDEGEE. The CDR3 loop is CASSPDGRDSYGYTF. CDR3 nucleotides: TGTGCCAGCAGCCCGGATGGCAGGGATTCCTATGGCTACACCTTC.